The 32 T cell receptor beta chains below come from one sample, sequenced in a study of regulatory T cells in long-lasting Graves disease. Time point here: newly diagnosed GD, antithyroid drugs for less than 3 months. Extracted RNA from PBMCs served as the source of the TCR library. The TCR beta library used iRepertoire HTBI primers with Arm-PCR amplification of CDR3. MiXCR, applied by TCRdb to the multiplex PCR reads, yields one record per CDR3 protein. The profile shows 400,000 to 550,000 distinct CDR3 sequences, 15% to 20% of them singletons. The data were also submitted as part of a second study, on T cells in Graves' hyperthyroidism and ophthalmopathy.

Specimen: peripheral blood mononuclear cells (PBMCs), collected at new diagnosis, from a patient treated with antithyroid drugs. The receptors stem from a woman between 18 and 29 years old with Graves disease.

This clonotype was seen repeatedly, ten times or more. The rearrangement joins TRBV6-5 to TRBJ1-1; D is uncertain. Germline values: CDR1 MNHEY, CDR2 SVGAGI. With 4 bases removed from V and 1 base from J, the gap between germline ends came to 13 bases. The CDR3 consists of 15 residues. The CDR3 nucleotides read TGTGCCAGCAGTTCCCCCCGGACGAGGAACACTGAAGCTTTCTTT. This gives the protein CASSSPRTRNTEAFF.

The chain links TRBV29-1 to TRBJ1-1; TRBD1 matches 8 bases. After removal of 1 base from V and 2 bases from J, the junction contained 6 bases not matched to a gene. Germline V gene data show CDR1 as SQVTM and CDR2 as ANQGSEA. This CDR3 contains 15 residues. CDR3 nucleotide sequence: TGCAGCGTTGAAGGTGACAGGGGATTAAACACTGAAGCTTTCTTT. Amino acids: CSVEGDRGLNTEAFF.

This clonotype was seen ten or more times. The V and J genes are TRBV7-2 and TRBJ2-3; 11 bases map to TRBD2. The CDR3 has 17 amino acids. Germline CDR1 SGHTA, CDR2 FQGNSA. V trimming: 1 base; J trimming: 2 bases; junction bases outside the gene matches: 5. The CDR3 is CASSLGVAGGPTDTQYF. CDR3 bases: TGTGCCAGCAGCTTAGGAGTAGCGGGAGGGCCCACAGATACGCAGTATTTT.

This clonotype has only one observation. This chain uses TRBV6-1 with TRBJ2-1, with D hard to call. This CDR3 comprises 16 residues. Trimming pared 5 bases from V and 0 bases from J, leaving 14 bases between. The germline gives CDR1 MNHNS, CDR2 SASEGT. The CDR3 loop reads CASSTRGVVSYNEQFF. The DNA for the CDR3 is TGTGCCAGCAGTACCCGAGGAGTCGTCTCCTACAATGAGCAGTTCTTC.

The J gene is TRBJ2-3, the V gene TRBV6-1; 13 bases fit TRBD2. Germline assignment: CDR1 MNHNS and CDR2 SASEGT. The CDR3 runs to 18 residues. J gave up 7 bases and V 5 bases, and 15 bases lay outside the gene matches. CDR3 residues: CASSQTSGRIPERNTQYF. For the CDR3, the DNA is TGTGCCAGCAGTCAGACTAGCGGGAGGATCCCGGAGCGAAATACGCAGTATTTT.

This clonotype was picked up a small number of times. The chain links TRBV20-1 to TRBJ2-2; the D gene is possibly TRBD1 (6 bases). Trimming removed 3 bases from V and 2 bases from J, with 16 bases in between. CDR3 length: 16 amino acids. CDR1 DFQATT and CDR2 SNEGSKA come from the germline V gene (reference sequence). CDR3 protein: CSARGSPGVNTGELFF. CDR3 in DNA: TGCAGTGCTAGGGGAAGTCCAGGGGTTAACACCGGGGAGCTGTTTTTT.

V gene TRBV20-1 combines with J gene TRBJ2-1, with 10 bases matching TRBD2. The CDR3 sequence is 15 residues long. CDR1 and CDR2 (germline): DFQATT, SNEGSKA (reference sequence). J gave up 8 bases and V 2 bases, and 9 bases lay outside the gene matches. DNA for the CDR3: TGCAGTGCTAGAACTGGAAGCGGGAGGGCCGATGAGCAGTTCTTC. Translating it yields CSARTGSGRADEQFF.

This clonotype was observed many times. This rearrangement joins TRBV20-1 to TRBJ2-3, with 10 bases lining up with TRBD2. CDR1 is DFQATT, CDR2 SNEGSKA, per germline (reference sequence). This CDR3 contains 16 residues. The V gene end was trimmed by 0 bases and the J gene end by 2 bases; junction bases not matched to a gene: 5. DNA for the CDR3: TGCAGTGCTAGAGATCGGCTAGCGGGAGTCACAGATACGCAGTATTTT. Translating gives CSARDRLAGVTDTQYF.

The chain carries TRBV30 and TRBJ1-3; D call uncertain. The germline gives CDR1 GTSNPN, CDR2 SVGIG (reference sequence). The CDR3 has 13 amino acids. With 5 bases removed from V and 0 bases from J, the gap between germline ends came to 8 bases. The CDR3 nucleotides read TGTGCCTGGGAGACTGACTCTGGAAACACCATATATTTT. Its translation: CAWETDSGNTIYF.

The rearrangement uses TRBV28 and TRBJ1-1; the D gene is possibly TRBD1 (5 bases). The V gene's germline CDR1 is MDHEN and CDR2 SYDVKM. V was cut by 8 bases and J by 0 bases, with 10 bases left in between. This CDR3 contains 13 residues. In DNA form, the CDR3 reads TGTGCCAGCCTTGGGGCAGTGAACACTGAAGCTTTCTTT. This gives the protein CASLGAVNTEAFF.

The rearrangement uses TRBV4-1 and TRBJ2-2; 10 bases line up with TRBD2. Per the germline V gene, CDR1 is MGHRA and CDR2 is YSYEKL. V lost 1 base, J lost 1 base, and 9 bases stayed unmatched. This CDR3 contains 19 residues. CDR3 nucleotide sequence: TGCGCCAGCAGCCAAGTGTTAGCGGGAGGCGGGGGGAACACCGGGGAGCTGTTTTTT. Protein: CASSQVLAGGGGNTGELFF.

This clonotype was observed many times. V is TRBV28 and J is TRBJ2-1, with D perhaps TRBD1 (6 bases). V lost 4 bases and J lost 3, with 13 bases in between. The CDR3 sequence is 15 residues long. Germline-derived CDR1 and CDR2 are MDHEN and SYDVKM. As DNA, the CDR3 is TGTGCCAGCAGTTCGCCGGACAGATTCTACAATGAGCAGTTCTTC. It translates to CASSSPDRFYNEQFF.

The table lists this clonotype with many counts. The V and J genes are TRBV12-3 or TRBV12-4 and TRBJ2-1; possible D gene TRBD2, 6 bases. V lost 4 bases and J lost 8, with 15 bases in between. The CDR3 is 14 amino acids. The CDR3 loop is CASSSTELADEQFF. CDR3 nucleotide sequence: TGTGCCAGCAGTTCGACAGAGTTAGCGGATGAGCAGTTCTTC.

About this clonotype: This may arise from a read error, as a much more abundant clone is one base away. The rearrangement links TRBV7-8 to TRBJ2-1; D gene ambiguous. Trimming removed 5 bases at V and 10 bases at J, with 18 bases between. Germline CDR1 and CDR2: SGHVS and FQNEAQ. This CDR3 is built from 14 residues. CDR3 protein: CASSIRAVTYEQFF. The CDR3 DNA reads as TGTGCCAGCAGCATACGTGCCGTGACCTACGAGCAGTTCTTC.

On this clonotype itself: The junction differs from germline at one of its ends, possibly a read error. J is TRBJ2-3 and V is TRBV10-3; 10 bases are a match to TRBD2. The V gene's germline CDR1 is ENHRY and CDR2 SYGVKD. The CDR3 sequence is 16 residues long. CDR3 nucleotide sequence: TGTGCCATCAGTGTTAAAGCGGGAGGGCCCTCAGATACGGAGTATTTT. As protein: CAISVKAGGPSDTEYF.

In this sample, this clonotype turned up many times. J is TRBJ2-1 and V is TRBV28; 8 nucleotides agree with TRBD2. V lost 6 bases to trimming and J lost 0 bases; unmatched junction nucleotides: 4. CDR3 length: 15 amino acids. The germline V gene has CDR1 MDHEN and CDR2 SYDVKM. CDR3 in amino acids: CASRAGGPSYNEQFF. The CDR3 DNA reads TGTGCCAGCAGGGCGGGAGGCCCCTCCTACAATGAGCAGTTCTTC. Based on the CDR3 plus reference TRBV28 and TRBJ2-1, the full variable domain is DVKVTQSSRYLVKRTGEKVFLECVQDMDHENMFWYRQDPGLGLRLIYFSYDVKMKEKGDIPEGYSVSREKKERFSLILESASTNQTSMYLCASRAGGPSYNEQFFGPGTRLTVL.

This clonotype was seen more than once but under ten times. The chain is built from TRBV15 and TRBJ2-5, with 7 bases that match TRBD1. V was clipped by 7 bases and J by 4 bases; unmatched bases: 6. This CDR3 has 13 amino acids. The germline gives CDR1 LNHNV, CDR2 YYDKDF (reference sequence). CDR3 bases: TGTGCCACCACCCAGGGGGACAGAGAGACCCAGTACTTC. Translation gives CATTQGDRETQYF.

This clonotype has a handful of counts. The V call is TRBV2, the J call TRBJ1-5; D is ambiguous. CDR1 is SNHLY and CDR2 is FYNNEI in the germline V gene. V gave up 4 bases and J gave up 1 base, with 11 bases separating them. CDR3 size: 15 residues. Here the CDR3 reads CASSASVGSNQPQHF. DNA for the CDR3: TGTGCCAGCAGTGCGTCCGTCGGGAGCAATCAGCCCCAGCATTTT.

The sample holds many counts of this clonotype. The V call is TRBV13, the J call TRBJ2-3; D is possibly TRBD1 (5 bases). Germline V gene sequence: CDR1 PRHDT, CDR2 FYEKMQ (reference sequence). The CDR3 is 15 residues long. V gave up 5 bases and J gave up 3 bases, with 15 bases separating them. The CDR3: CASSRGGQGTDTQYF. The CDR3 coding sequence is TGTGCCAGCAGCCGCGGTGGGCAGGGAACAGATACGCAGTATTTT.

This clonotype appeared many times. The CDR3 here is CASRVRGNHLETQYF. The CDR3 DNA reads TGTGCCAGCAGGGTGCGCGGGAACCACCTGGAGACCCAGTACTTC. The J gene is TRBJ2-5, the V gene TRBV27; D possibly corresponds to TRBD2 (6 bases). The CDR3 length is 15 residues. Trimming stripped 6 bases from V and 5 bases from J, with 19 bases between. CDR1 is MNHEY and CDR2 is SMNVEV in the germline V gene (reference sequence).

This clonotype was picked up many times. This sequence joins TRBV27 and TRBJ1-2; D gene uncertain. V was cut by 4 bases and J by 0 bases, with 12 bases left in between. The CDR3 covers 15 residues. Germline V gene lookup returns CDR1 MNHEY and CDR2 SMNVEV (reference sequence). The CDR3 here is CASSSKPEANYGYTF. The CDR3, as DNA: TGTGCCAGCAGTTCCAAGCCCGAAGCTAACTATGGCTACACCTTC.

The chain carries TRBV20-1 and TRBJ2-3; perhaps D is TRBD1 or TRBD2 (5 bases each). The CDR3 totals 13 residues. Trimming took off 3 bases at V and 3 bases at J, with 10 bases between the two ends. Germline CDR1 and CDR2: DFQATT and SNEGSKA (reference sequence). CDR3 region: CSASLGETDTQYF. Here the CDR3 DNA reads TGCAGTGCTAGTTTGGGGGAAACAGATACGCAGTATTTT.

The J gene is TRBJ1-1, the V gene TRBV29-1, with TRBD1 matching over 7 bases. Germline V lookup: CDR1 SQVTM, CDR2 ANQGSEA. J gave up 8 bases and V 6 bases, and 15 bases lay outside the gene matches. The CDR3 extends over 14 amino acids. The CDR3 region is CSVDRDGKPPEAFF. CDR3 nucleotide sequence: TGCAGCGTCGACAGGGACGGCAAACCTCCGGAAGCTTTCTTT.

This clonotype was seen at least ten times. The chain employs TRBV7-6 and TRBJ2-3; D is unclear. Per germline, CDR1 SGHVS and CDR2 FNYEAQ. The ends were cut back, 5 bases at V and 2 bases at J, with 11 bases in the middle. The CDR3 has 14 residues. The CDR3 reads CASSHWSPTDTQYF. The CDR3 nucleotides read TGTGCCAGCAGCCACTGGTCCCCCACAGATACGCAGTATTTT.

This clonotype has just a few counts. The chain recombines TRBV7-2 with TRBJ1-5, with TRBD1 identical over 8 bases. Germline CDR1 and CDR2: SGHTA and FQGNSA. Trimming took 5 bases from V and 4 from J; bases not matched to a gene: 7. This CDR3 is built from 15 residues. The CDR3 bases are TGTGCCAGCAGCCTCCTGGACAGGGCGAATCAGCCCCAGCATTTT. This encodes CASSLLDRANQPQHF.

This clonotype showed up just a few times. The chain is built from TRBV6-5 and TRBJ2-1; 7 bases map to TRBD2. V shed 1 base, J shed 13 bases, and the junction held 7 bases outside the gene matches. Looked up from germline, CDR1 is MNHEY and CDR2 is SVGAGI. The CDR3 totals 13 residues. The CDR3 protein is CASSYYTTSDQFF. In DNA form, the CDR3 reads TGTGCCAGCAGTTACTATACCACTAGCGATCAGTTCTTC.

This clonotype was observed many times. The CDR3 protein is CASRFRGQGYEQYF. DNA of the CDR3: TGTGCCAGCAGATTTAGGGGACAGGGGTACGAGCAGTACTTC. This chain connects TRBV11-2 to TRBJ2-7; 10 nucleotides match TRBD1. The CDR3 spans 14 residues. J gave up 4 bases and V 6 bases, and 6 bases lay outside the gene matches. Germline CDR1 reads SGHAT; CDR2 reads FQNNGV.

This chain links TRBV29-1 with TRBJ2-7; D gene uncertain. Looked up from germline, CDR1 is SQVTM and CDR2 is ANQGSEA. V was shortened by 4 bases and J by 3 bases, with 7 bases between the two germline ends. This CDR3 is 11 amino acids long. The CDR3 nucleotides are TGCAGCGTTGCCCTGAACTACGAGCAGTACTTC. Protein sequence: CSVALNYEQYF.

The V gene is TRBV20-1, the J gene TRBJ2-2; 9 bases fit TRBD2. V lost 7 bases, J lost 5 bases, and 2 bases stayed unmatched. There are 12 residues in the CDR3. Per the germline V gene, CDR1 is DFQATT and CDR2 is SNEGSKA (reference sequence). The CDR3 DNA reads as TGCAGTGTAGCGGGAGTTACCGGGGAGCTGTTTTTT. This gives the protein CSVAGVTGELFF.

The table lists this clonotype with a few counts. The chain has TRBV20-1 and TRBJ2-1, with 11 bases that match TRBD2. The CDR3 is 15 residues long. Per the germline V gene, CDR1 is DFQATT and CDR2 is SNEGSKA (reference sequence). The trim removed 5 bases at V and 7 bases at J, leaving 10 bases unmatched. DNA for the CDR3: TGCAGTGCTTATAAGACTAGCGGGATCAGGAATGAGCAGTTCTTC. Its protein is CSAYKTSGIRNEQFF.

The chain joins TRBV28 to TRBJ2-7; 10 nucleotides line up with TRBD1. The CDR3 is 16 residues long. Germline V CDR1 and CDR2: MDHEN, SYDVKM. Unmatched junction bases numbered 9, after V lost 2 bases and J lost 5 bases. DNA of the CDR3: TGTGCCAGCAGTTTAGTCCCGGGACAGGGGATCGACGAGCAGTACTTC. It is translated as CASSLVPGQGIDEQYF.

This chain uses TRBV9 with TRBJ1-2; TRBD1 is a possible D gene (5 bases). Trimming removed 4 bases at V and 7 bases at J, with 11 bases between. The CDR3 sequence is 12 residues long. The germline V gene has CDR1 SGDLS and CDR2 YYNGEE. In nucleotides, the CDR3 is TGTGCCAGCAGCACCGGGACGGGTGGCTACACCTTC. Protein sequence: CASSTGTGGYTF.